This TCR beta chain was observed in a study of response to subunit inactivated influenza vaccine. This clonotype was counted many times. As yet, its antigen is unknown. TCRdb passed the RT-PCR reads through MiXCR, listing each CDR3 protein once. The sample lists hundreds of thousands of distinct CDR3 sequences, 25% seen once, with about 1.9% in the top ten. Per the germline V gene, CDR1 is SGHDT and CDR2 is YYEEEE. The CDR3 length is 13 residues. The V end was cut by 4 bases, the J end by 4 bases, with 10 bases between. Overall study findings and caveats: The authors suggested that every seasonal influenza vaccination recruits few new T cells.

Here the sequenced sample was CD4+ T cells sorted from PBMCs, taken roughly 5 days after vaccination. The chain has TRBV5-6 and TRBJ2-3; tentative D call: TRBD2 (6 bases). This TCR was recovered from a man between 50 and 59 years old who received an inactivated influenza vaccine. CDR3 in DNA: TGTGCCAGCAGCCCGGGACTTGCAGATACGCAGTATTTT. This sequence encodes CASSPGLADTQYF.